The 11 T cell receptor beta chains given below trace back to one sample, sequenced in a study of T cells after yellow fever vaccination. One entry per CDR3 protein results from TCRdb running MiXCR on the 5' RACE reads. The sample has 500,000 to 650,000 distinct CDR3 sequences, 13% seen once. Sequenced here: PBMCs, sampled on the day of the yellow fever booster vaccination. These receptors came from a man aged 30-40 years who received the YFV17D yellow fever vaccine.

The chain uses TRBV12-3 or TRBV12-4 and TRBJ2-7; D call uncertain. The CDR3 contains 13 residues. V was clipped by 3 bases and J by 4 bases, with 10 bases between them. The CDR3 spells CASSLLLEYEQYF. The CDR3 DNA follows: TGTGCCAGCAGTTTGTTGCTAGAGTACGAGCAGTACTTC.

This clonotype was counted a few times. The chain links TRBV19 to TRBJ2-7; 7 bases match TRBD1. CDR1 and CDR2 (germline): LNHDA, SQIVND (reference sequence). V lost 2 bases and J lost 0; bases outside the gene matches: 10. This CDR3 is built from 17 residues. CDR3 protein: CASSIWSGQVSSYEQYF. The CDR3 DNA sequence: TGTGCCAGTAGTATATGGTCAGGACAGGTGAGCTCCTACGAGCAGTACTTC.

CDR3 coding DNA: TGTGCCACCAGCAGGGGCCGAAATTCACCCCTCCACTTT. This translates into CATSRGRNSPLHF. The chain employs TRBV15 and TRBJ1-6; D uncertain. Germline CDR1 reads LNHNV; CDR2 reads YYDKDF (reference sequence). V lost 3 bases, J lost 7 bases, and 7 bases lay in between. The CDR3 is 13 amino acids.

This chain joins TRBV21-1 and TRBJ1-5. TRBV21-1 is a pseudogene. CDR3 length equals 15 residues. CDR3 coding DNA: TGTGCCAGCAGCACGGTTAACAGGGAGGGTCAGCCCCAGCATTTT. Encoded protein: CASSTVNREGQPQHF.

This clonotype was recorded a few times. The J gene is TRBJ2-1, the V gene TRBV5-1; TRBD2 aligns across 13 bases. The V and J ends lost 7 bases and 6 bases, in that order; junction bases with no gene match: 4. The CDR3 spans 14 residues. The germline V gene has CDR1 SGHRS and CDR2 YFSETQ. The CDR3 DNA reads as TGCGCCAGCCAAGGACTAGCGGGAGTCAATGAGCAGTTCTTC. It yields the protein CASQGLAGVNEQFF.

This clonotype has just a few counts. V gene TRBV29-1 combines with J gene TRBJ2-1, with a tentative D call TRBD2 (5 bases). Between the trimmed V and J ends, which lost 8 bases and 4 bases, there was a span of 12 bases. Germline V lookup: CDR1 SQVTM, CDR2 ANQGSEA. This CDR3 is built from 12 residues. CDR3 in DNA: TGCAGCTCGGGCAGGAGGTACAATGAGCAGTTCTTC. Its protein product is CSSGRRYNEQFF.

This clonotype was picked up many times. The chain recombines TRBV20-1 with TRBJ2-1; TRBD2 agrees at 16 bases. V lost 5 bases to trimming and J lost 8 bases; unmatched junction nucleotides: 12. Germline CDR1 is DFQATT and CDR2 is SNEGSKA (reference sequence). The CDR3 is 17 residues long. As DNA, the CDR3 is TGCAGTGCTTCGGGACTAGCGGGAGGGGTAGCCGTTCATGAGCAGTTCTTC. Protein product: CSASGLAGGVAVHEQFF.

The sample holds a few counts of this clonotype. The V gene is TRBV7-9, the J gene TRBJ2-1, with D tentatively TRBD2 (5 bases). V was shortened by 4 bases and J by 10 bases, with 17 bases between the two germline ends. The CDR3 contains 14 residues. Germline V gene sequence: CDR1 SEHNR, CDR2 FQNEAQ (reference sequence). The CDR3 DNA follows: TGTGCCAGCAGCTCCAGCGCCAGAGCGGTAGAGCAGTTCTTC. It specifies CASSSSARAVEQFF.

V is TRBV27 and J is TRBJ1-5, with 7 bases matching TRBD1. Germline V gene data show CDR1 as MNHEY and CDR2 as SMNVEV (reference sequence). The CDR3 totals 13 residues. V lost 3 bases to trimming and J lost 6 bases; unmatched junction nucleotides: 2. CDR3 sequence: CASSFAGGQPQHF. In DNA, the CDR3 is TGTGCCAGCAGTTTTGCAGGGGGTCAGCCCCAGCATTTT.

The chain carries TRBV28 and TRBJ2-6; 7 nucleotides agree with TRBD2. V lost 5 bases to trimming and J lost 0 bases; unmatched junction nucleotides: 4. The CDR3 has 16 residues. From germline, CDR1 is MDHEN and CDR2 SYDVKM. The DNA for the CDR3 is TGTGCCAGCAGTCGCGGGGGTAACTCTGGGGCCAACGTCCTGACTTTC. This codes for CASSRGGNSGANVLTF.

The table lists this clonotype with a few counts. The chain links TRBV5-1 to TRBJ2-5; D is perhaps TRBD2 (5 bases). The CDR3 length is 17 residues. Germline loops: CDR1 SGHRS, CDR2 YFSETQ. V was trimmed by 0 bases and J by 1 base, leaving 16 bases between them. CDR3 in amino acids: CASSLVGLPGTQETQYF. The CDR3 DNA reads as TGCGCCAGCAGCTTGGTCGGTCTACCGGGAACCCAAGAGACCCAGTACTTC.